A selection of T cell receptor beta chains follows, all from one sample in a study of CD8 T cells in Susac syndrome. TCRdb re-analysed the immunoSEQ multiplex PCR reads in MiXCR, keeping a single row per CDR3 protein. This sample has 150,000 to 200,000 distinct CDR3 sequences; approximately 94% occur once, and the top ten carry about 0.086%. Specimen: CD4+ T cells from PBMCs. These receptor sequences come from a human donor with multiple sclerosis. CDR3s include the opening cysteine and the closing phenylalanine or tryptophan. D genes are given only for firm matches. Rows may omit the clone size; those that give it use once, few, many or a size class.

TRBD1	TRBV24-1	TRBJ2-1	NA	TGTGCCACCAGTGATCCCGGGACAGGAGGAAATGAGCAGTTCTTC	CATSDPGTGGNEQFF
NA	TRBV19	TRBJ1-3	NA	TGTGCCAGTAACGAACGGAACACCATATATTTT	CASNERNTIYF
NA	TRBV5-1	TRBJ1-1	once	TGCGCCAGCAGCTTGGGCAAGGGGGGGAACACTGAAGCTTTCTTT	CASSLGKGGNTEAFF
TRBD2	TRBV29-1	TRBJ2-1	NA	TGCAGCGTTGATAAAGCGGGGATTTACAATGAGCAGTTCTTC	CSVDKAGIYNEQFF
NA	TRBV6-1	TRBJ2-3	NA	TGTGCCAGCAGTATCAGGGATCTAGCGCCCGCGCTAGATACGCAGTATTTT	CASSIRDLAPALDTQYF
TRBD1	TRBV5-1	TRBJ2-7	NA	TGCGCCAGCAGCTATGGCACGGGACAGGTTTACGAGCAGTACTTC	CASSYGTGQVYEQYF
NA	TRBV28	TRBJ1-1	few	TGTGCCAGCTCTAGCGGGCAGAACACTGAAGCTTTCTTT	CASSSGQNTEAFF
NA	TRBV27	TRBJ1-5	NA	TGTGCCAGCGGATCAGCGGGGGGCACGATTGGTCAGCCCCAGCATTTT	CASGSAGGTIGQPQHF
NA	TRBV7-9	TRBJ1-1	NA	TGTGCCAGCACCCGGACGGCTAACACTGAAGCTTTCTTT	CASTRTANTEAFF
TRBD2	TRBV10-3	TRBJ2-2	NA	TGTGCCATCAGTCGACTAGCGGGGGCCCCGAACACCGGGGAGCTGTTTTTT	CAISRLAGAPNTGELFF
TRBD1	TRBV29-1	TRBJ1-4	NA	TGCAGCGTAGATACAGGGGTTGGCGAAAAACTGTTTTTT	CSVDTGVGEKLFF
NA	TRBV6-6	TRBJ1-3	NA	TGTGCCAGCAGCATACAAGGAAACACCATATATTTT	CASSIQGNTIYF
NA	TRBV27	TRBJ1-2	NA	TGTGCCAGCAGTTTTAGCAGGGTGAATGGCTACACCTTC	CASSFSRVNGYTF
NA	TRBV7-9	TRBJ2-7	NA	TGTGCCAGCAGCCCAATAGGCGGGCCCTACGAGCAGTACTTC	CASSPIGGPYEQYF
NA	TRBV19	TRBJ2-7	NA	TGTGCCAGTAGTCAGGACCCGGGGAGCGAGCAGTACTTC	CASSQDPGSEQYF
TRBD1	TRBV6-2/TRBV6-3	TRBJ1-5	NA	TGTGCCAGCAGACCAACCGTAGACAGGGAAGATCAGCCCCAGCATTTT	CASRPTVDREDQPQHF
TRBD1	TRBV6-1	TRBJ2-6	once	TGTGCCAGTTCCGATGGGACAGGAAACTCTGGGGCCAACGTCCTGACTTTC	CASSDGTGNSGANVLTF
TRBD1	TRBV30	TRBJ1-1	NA	TGTGCCTGGAGGGCGACAGGGTATGGGGGAAACACTGAAGCTTTCTTT	CAWRATGYGGNTEAFF
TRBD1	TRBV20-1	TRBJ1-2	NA	TGCAGTGCTAGATCGACAGGGGGGATCCATGGCTACACCTTC	CSARSTGGIHGYTF
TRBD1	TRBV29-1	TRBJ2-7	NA	TGCAGCGTTGGGCGGGACAGGGCTTTCTACGAGCAGTACTTC	CSVGRDRAFYEQYF
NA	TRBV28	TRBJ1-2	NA	TGTGCCAGCAGCTCAGGGACCCCACGGGGGTATGGCTACACCTTC	CASSSGTPRGYGYTF